This T cell receptor (beta chain) was observed in a study of blood T cell repertoires in COVID-19. Turning to the study itself: PBMCs, B-cell-depleted T cells, or T cells were the source of the cDNA or gDNA that made up the material.

Germline loops: CDR1 SGHDN, CDR2 FVKESK. Between the trimmed V and J ends, which lost 4 bases and 8 bases, there was a span of 17 bases. The CDR3 consists of 14 residues. The method was immunoSEQ multiplex PCR; TCRdb's version includes in-frame clones alone and lacks a portion of them. The sample carries around 200,000 clones, around 89% recorded once. Sample: PBMCs or T cells enriched from blood (not recorded which). The sequence was obtained from a man aged 25-45 years who had recovered from COVID-19. The chain couples TRBV14 to TRBJ1-2, with D tentatively TRBD1 (6 bases). The CDR3 region is CASSPKTGFTGYTF. The DNA of the CDR3 is TGTGCCAGCAGCCCCAAAACAGGGTTTACGGGCTACACCTTC.